This T cell receptor beta chain was recovered during a study of prognosis after radiotherapy for stage I lung cancer. This clonotype came up once. The junction does not match germline at one end; this may be a read error. The CDR3 spans 18 residues. CDR1 is MDHEN and CDR2 is SYDVKM in the germline V gene. From genomic DNA, TCR beta CDR3 was amplified by two-round multiplex PCR. Primers specific to each TRBV and TRBJ gene were used in first-round PCR. MiXCR, run by TCRdb on the multiplex PCR reads, gives a single entry per CDR3 protein. The sample lists about 27,000 distinct CDR3 sequences, approximately 44% occurring once.

V usage is TRBV28 and J usage is TRBJ2-3, with D perhaps matching TRBD2 (5 bases). The input for sequencing was PBMCs, taken before or after stereotactic body radiation therapy (not recorded which). The TCR sequence derives from a donor over 45 with non-small cell lung cancer. The CDR3 is CARGPQALSSRATDTQYF. The CDR3 DNA sequence: TGCGCCAGAGGGCCCCAAGCACTCTCATCGAGGGCCACAGATACGCAGTATTTT.